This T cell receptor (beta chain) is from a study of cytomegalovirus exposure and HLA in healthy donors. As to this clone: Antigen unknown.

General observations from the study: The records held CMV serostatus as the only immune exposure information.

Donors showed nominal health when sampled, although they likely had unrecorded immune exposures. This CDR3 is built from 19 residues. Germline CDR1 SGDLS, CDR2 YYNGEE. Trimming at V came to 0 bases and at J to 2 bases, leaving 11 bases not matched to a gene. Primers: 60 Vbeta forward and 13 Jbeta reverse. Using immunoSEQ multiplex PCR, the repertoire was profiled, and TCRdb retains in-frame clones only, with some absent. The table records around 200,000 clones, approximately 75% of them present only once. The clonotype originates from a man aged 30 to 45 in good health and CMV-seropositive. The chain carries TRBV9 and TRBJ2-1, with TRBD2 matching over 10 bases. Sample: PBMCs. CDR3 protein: CASSVARSLAGGTYNEQFF. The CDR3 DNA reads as TGTGCCAGCAGCGTAGCTAGGAGCTTAGCGGGAGGCACCTACAATGAGCAGTTCTTC.